This passage covers 9 T cell receptor beta chains from one sample sequenced in a study of follicular helper T cells after annual influenza vaccination. The sample's time point: 2015-2016 season, pre-vaccination. Repertoires were generated with immunoSEQ multiplex PCR, while TCRdb's copy carries only in-frame clones and drops some. The sample records about 9,200 clones, 81% being singletons. The input for sequencing was CXCR5+ CD38- circulating T follicular helper cells from blood, taken on the day of influenza vaccination. Noted subset: circulating Tfh, non-naive CD4+CXCR5+PD-1+ (ICOS+CD38+ or ICOS-CD38-). The receptors were gathered from an adult who received the influenza vaccine.

V and J are TRBV20-1 and TRBJ1-1, with D uncertain. The CDR3 consists of 11 residues. Germline loops: CDR1 DFQATT, CDR2 SNEGSKA (reference sequence). The CDR3 coding sequence is TGCAGCTTGGGAGCTTTCACTGAAGCTTTCTTT. Translation gives CSLGAFTEAFF.

Written as DNA, the CDR3 is TGTGCCAGCAGCCCACCCACAGGGGCGATAGATAATTCACCCCTCCACTTT. Translation gives CASSPPTGAIDNSPLHF. The chain is built from TRBV5-4 and TRBJ1-6; 7 bases agree with TRBD1. The germline V gene has CDR1 SGHNT and CDR2 YYREEE (reference sequence). V lost 4 bases to trimming and J lost 5 bases; unmatched junction nucleotides: 12. The CDR3 is 17 residues long.

This clone has only a few counts. The chain links TRBV18 to TRBJ1-5; possibly TRBD1 for D (6 bases). Trimming removed 4 bases from V and 2 bases from J, with 6 bases in between. Germline lookup yields CDR1 KGHSH and CDR2 LQKENI. The CDR3 consists of 13 residues. The CDR3 DNA reads as TGTGCCAGCTCACGACAGGGCAATCAGCCCCAGCATTTT. Translation gives CASSRQGNQPQHF.

This chain connects TRBV28 to TRBJ2-3; TRBD2 matches at 10 bases. The V segment lost 0 bases and the J segment 5 bases; nucleotides outside the gene matches: 5. This CDR3 comprises 16 residues. Germline lookup yields CDR1 MDHEN and CDR2 SYDVKM. CDR3 DNA: TGTGCCAGCAGTTTATGGAGCGGGGGGGCACGAGATACGCAGTATTTT. Translating it yields CASSLWSGGARDTQYF.

CDR3 bases: TGTGCCAGCAGTGATGAGGGACGGTCCCCCCAGCATTTT. Its protein is CASSDEGRSPQHF. This chain connects TRBV6-1 to TRBJ1-5; D perhaps matches TRBD1 (5 bases). The CDR3 length is 13 residues. Looked up from germline, CDR1 is MNHNS and CDR2 is SASEGT. V was clipped by 3 bases and J by 10 bases, with 13 bases between them.

The chain links TRBV10-3 to TRBJ1-5; D is uncertain. The CDR3 extends over 15 amino acids. The germline V gene encodes CDR1 ENHRY and CDR2 SYGVKD. The V end was cut by 10 bases, the J end by 0 bases, with 16 bases between. The CDR3 spells CATASVGNSNQPQHF. The CDR3 DNA follows: TGTGCCACTGCCTCGGTGGGCAATAGCAATCAGCCCCAGCATTTT.

The chain carries TRBV28 and TRBJ1-1; D not resolved. Germline-derived CDR1 and CDR2 are MDHEN and SYDVKM. With 2 bases removed from V and 4 bases from J, the gap between germline ends came to 11 bases. The CDR3 has 14 residues. In DNA, the CDR3 is TGTGCCAGCAGTTTAAGCGCAGGCTTCACTGAAGCTTTCTTT. Residues: CASSLSAGFTEAFF.

This chain links TRBV7-2 with TRBJ2-5; the match to TRBD1 covers 7 bases. CDR1 SGHTA and CDR2 FQGNSA come from the germline V gene. Unmatched junction bases numbered 13, after V lost 5 bases and J lost 4 bases. CDR3 size: 16 residues. CDR3 coding DNA: TGTGCCAGCAGCCCTGAGACAGGGATGGGTGGAGAGACCCAGTACTTC. Its translation is CASSPETGMGGETQYF.

This clone was seen a few times. The chain couples TRBV5-8 to TRBJ2-7; TRBD2 matches 9 bases. CDR1 SGHTS and CDR2 YDEGEE come from the germline V gene. J was trimmed by 2 bases and V by 0 bases; bases with no gene match: 3. CDR3 length: 15 residues. The DNA of the CDR3 is TGTGCCAGCAGCTTGGATCTAGCGGGAACCTACGAGCAGTACTTC. It encodes CASSLDLAGTYEQYF.